Sequencing of this TCR beta chain was carried out in a study of identifying expanded T cells in peripheral blood. General observations from the study: Variance in clone template counts between approximately 2-week samples significantly increased with total template count across all healthy donors.

CDR1 and CDR2 (germline): LGHNA, YSLEER. The length of the CDR3 is 14 residues. V was trimmed by 4 bases and J by 5 bases, leaving 14 bases between them. TCRdb keeps only in-frame clones here, not all; method: immunoSEQ multiplex PCR. The table shows about 110,000 clones, with about 88% occurring only once. This clone has a single count. Its antigen remains unknown. The TCR was taken from a person aged 18-70 years in good health. Material for sequencing was blood. V usage is TRBV4-3 and J usage is TRBJ1-1; D is undetermined. In nucleotides, the CDR3 is TGCGCCAGCAGCCCCGAATATAGTGGGACTGAAGCTTTCTTT. Its translation: CASSPEYSGTEAFF.